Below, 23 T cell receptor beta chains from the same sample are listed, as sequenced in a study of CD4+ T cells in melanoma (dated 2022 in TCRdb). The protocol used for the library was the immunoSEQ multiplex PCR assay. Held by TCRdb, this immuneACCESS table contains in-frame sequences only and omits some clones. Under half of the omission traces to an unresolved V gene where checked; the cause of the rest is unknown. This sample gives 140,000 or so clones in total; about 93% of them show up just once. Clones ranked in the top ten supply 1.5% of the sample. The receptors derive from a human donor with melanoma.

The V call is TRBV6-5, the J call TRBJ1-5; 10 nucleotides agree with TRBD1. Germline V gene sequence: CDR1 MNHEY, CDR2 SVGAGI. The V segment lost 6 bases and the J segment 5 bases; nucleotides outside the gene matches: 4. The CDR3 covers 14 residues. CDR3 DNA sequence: TGTGCCAGCAGACCGACAGGGGGCGATCAGCCCCAGCATTTT. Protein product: CASRPTGGDQPQHF.

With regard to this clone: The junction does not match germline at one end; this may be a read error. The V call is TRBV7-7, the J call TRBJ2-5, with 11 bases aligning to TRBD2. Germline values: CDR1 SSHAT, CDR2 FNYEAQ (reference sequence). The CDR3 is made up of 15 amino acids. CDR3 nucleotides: TGTGCTAGCAGCCCCCGACTAGCGGGGAGGGAGACCCAGTACTTC. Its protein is CASSPRLAGRETQYF.

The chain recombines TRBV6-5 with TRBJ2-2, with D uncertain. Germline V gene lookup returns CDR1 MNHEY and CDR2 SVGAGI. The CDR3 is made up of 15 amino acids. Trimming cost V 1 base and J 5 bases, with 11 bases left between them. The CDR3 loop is CASSYFRRSTGELFF. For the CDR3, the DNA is TGTGCCAGCAGTTACTTCCGACGTTCGACCGGGGAGCTGTTTTTT.

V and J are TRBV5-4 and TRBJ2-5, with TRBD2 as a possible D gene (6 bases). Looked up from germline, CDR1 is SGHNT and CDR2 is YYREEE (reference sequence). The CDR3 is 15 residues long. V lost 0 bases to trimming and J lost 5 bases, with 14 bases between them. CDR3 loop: CASSLGASRGETQYF. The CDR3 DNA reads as TGTGCCAGCAGCTTGGGGGCTAGCCGGGGGGAGACCCAGTACTTC. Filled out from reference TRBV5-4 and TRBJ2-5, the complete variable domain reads ETGVTQSPTHLIKTRGQQVTLRCSSQSGHNTVSWYQQALGQGPQFIFQYYREEENGRGNFPPRFSGLQFPNYSSELNVNALELDDSALYLCASSLGASRGETQYFGPGTRLLVL.

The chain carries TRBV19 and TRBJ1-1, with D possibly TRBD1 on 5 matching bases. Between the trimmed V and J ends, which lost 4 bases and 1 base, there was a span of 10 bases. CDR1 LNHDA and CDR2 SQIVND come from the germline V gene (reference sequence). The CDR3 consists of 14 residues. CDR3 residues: CASSSRDQNTEAFF. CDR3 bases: TGTGCCAGTAGTAGCCGGGACCAGAACACTGAAGCTTTCTTT.

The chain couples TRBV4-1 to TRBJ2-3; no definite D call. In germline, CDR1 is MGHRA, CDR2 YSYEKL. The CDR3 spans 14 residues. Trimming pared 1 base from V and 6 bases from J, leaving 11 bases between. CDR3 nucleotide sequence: TGCGCCAGCAGCCAAGGACACACACCTGATACGCAGTATTTT. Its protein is CASSQGHTPDTQYF.

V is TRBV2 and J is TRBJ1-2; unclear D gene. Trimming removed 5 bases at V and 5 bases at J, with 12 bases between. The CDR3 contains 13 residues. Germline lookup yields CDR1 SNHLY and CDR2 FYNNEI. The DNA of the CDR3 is TGTGCCAGCAGTTCCGGACTGAATTATGGCTACACCTTC. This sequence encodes CASSSGLNYGYTF.

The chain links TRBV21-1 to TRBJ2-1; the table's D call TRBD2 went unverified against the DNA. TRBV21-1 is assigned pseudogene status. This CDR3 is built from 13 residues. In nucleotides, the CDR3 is TGTGCCAGTAGCGGGGGGGCTTACAATGAGCAGTTCTTC. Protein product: CASSGGAYNEQFF.

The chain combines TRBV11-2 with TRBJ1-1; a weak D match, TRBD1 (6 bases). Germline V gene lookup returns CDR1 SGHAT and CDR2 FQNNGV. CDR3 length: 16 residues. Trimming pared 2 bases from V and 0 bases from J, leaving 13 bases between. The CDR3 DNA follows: TGTGCCAGCAGCTTATGGACAGAGGACTTGAACACTGAAGCTTTCTTT. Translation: CASSLWTEDLNTEAFF.

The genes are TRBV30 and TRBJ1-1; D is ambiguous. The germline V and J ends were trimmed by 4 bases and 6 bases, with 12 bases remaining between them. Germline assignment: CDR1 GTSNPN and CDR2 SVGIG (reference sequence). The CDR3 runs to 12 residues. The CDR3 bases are TGTGCCTGGATGCCACAGAGGCCTGAAGCTTTCTTT. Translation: CAWMPQRPEAFF.

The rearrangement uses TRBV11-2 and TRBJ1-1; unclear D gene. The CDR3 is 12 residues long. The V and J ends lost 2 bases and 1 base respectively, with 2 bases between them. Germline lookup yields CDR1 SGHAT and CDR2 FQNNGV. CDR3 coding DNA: TGTGCCAGCAGCTTACAGAACACTGAAGCTTTCTTT. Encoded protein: CASSLQNTEAFF.

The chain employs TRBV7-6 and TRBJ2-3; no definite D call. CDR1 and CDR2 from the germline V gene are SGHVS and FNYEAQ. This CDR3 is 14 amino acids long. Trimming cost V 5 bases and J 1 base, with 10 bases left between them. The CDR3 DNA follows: TGTGCCAGCAGCCTTAGGATGGGCACAGATACGCAGTATTTT. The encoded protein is CASSLRMGTDTQYF.

The CDR3 DNA reads as TGTGCCAGCAGCTTAGCGGCCGCGGGGTTTAACGAGCAGTACTTC. It codes for CASSLAAAGFNEQYF. This chain links TRBV7-2 with TRBJ2-7; possible D gene TRBD2, 6 bases. CDR3 size: 15 residues. The ends were cut back, 0 bases at V and 5 bases at J, with 14 bases in the middle. CDR1 SGHTA and CDR2 FQGNSA come from the germline V gene. The full variable domain, in which reference TRBV7-2 and TRBJ2-7 provide the parts outside the CDR3, is GAGVSQSPSNKVTEKGKDVELRCDPISGHTALYWYRQSLGQGLEFLIYFQGNSAPDKSGLPSDRFSAERTGGSVSTLTIQRTQQEDSAVYLCASSLAAAGFNEQYFGPGTRLTVT.

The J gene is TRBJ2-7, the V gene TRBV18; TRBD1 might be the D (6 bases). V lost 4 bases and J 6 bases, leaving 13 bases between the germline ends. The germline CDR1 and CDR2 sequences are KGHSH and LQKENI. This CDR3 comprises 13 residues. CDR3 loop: CASSHDRIGEQYF. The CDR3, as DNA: TGTGCCAGCTCACACGACAGGATTGGCGAGCAGTACTTC.

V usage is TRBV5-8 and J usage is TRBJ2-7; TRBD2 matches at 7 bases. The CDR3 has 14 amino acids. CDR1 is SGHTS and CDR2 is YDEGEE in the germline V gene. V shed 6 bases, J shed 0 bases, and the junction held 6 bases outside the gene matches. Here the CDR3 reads CASTLGDYSYEQYF. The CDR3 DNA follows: TGTGCCAGCACCCTCGGGGACTACTCCTACGAGCAGTACTTC.

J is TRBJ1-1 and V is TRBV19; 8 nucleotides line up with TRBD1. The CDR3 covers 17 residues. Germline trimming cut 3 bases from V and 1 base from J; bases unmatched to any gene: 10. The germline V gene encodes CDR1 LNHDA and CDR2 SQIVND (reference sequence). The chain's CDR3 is CASSIRPRGRRNTEAFF. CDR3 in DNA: TGTGCCAGTAGTATCCGGCCCAGGGGGCGCAGGAACACTGAAGCTTTCTTT.

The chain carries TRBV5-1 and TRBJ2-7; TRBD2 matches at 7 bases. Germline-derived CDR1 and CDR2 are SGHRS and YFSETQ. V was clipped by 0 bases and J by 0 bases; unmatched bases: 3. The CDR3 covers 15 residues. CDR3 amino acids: CASSLGLADSYEQYF. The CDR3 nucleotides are TGCGCCAGCAGCTTGGGGCTAGCGGACTCCTACGAGCAGTACTTC.

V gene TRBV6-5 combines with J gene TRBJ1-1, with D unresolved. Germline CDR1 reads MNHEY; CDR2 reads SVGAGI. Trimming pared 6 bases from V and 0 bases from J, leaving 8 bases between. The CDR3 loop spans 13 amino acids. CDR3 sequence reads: CASRKDLNTEAFF. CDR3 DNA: TGTGCCAGCAGAAAGGACTTGAACACTGAAGCTTTCTTT.

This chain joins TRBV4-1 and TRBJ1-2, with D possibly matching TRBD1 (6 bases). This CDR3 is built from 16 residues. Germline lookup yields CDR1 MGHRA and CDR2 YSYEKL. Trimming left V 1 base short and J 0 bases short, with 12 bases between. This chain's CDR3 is CASSQVRGNTNYGYTF. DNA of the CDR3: TGCGCCAGCAGCCAAGTTAGGGGGAACACTAACTATGGCTACACCTTC.

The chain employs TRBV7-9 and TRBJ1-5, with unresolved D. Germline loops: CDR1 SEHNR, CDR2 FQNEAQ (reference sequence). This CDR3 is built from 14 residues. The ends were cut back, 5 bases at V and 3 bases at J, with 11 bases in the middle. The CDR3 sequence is CASSHDGFNQPQHF. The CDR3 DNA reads TGTGCCAGCAGCCACGACGGGTTCAATCAGCCCCAGCATTTT.

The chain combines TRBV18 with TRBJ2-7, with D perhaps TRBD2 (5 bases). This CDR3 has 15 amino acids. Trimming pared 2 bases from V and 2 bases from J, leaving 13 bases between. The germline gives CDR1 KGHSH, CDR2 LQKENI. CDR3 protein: CASSPTSGTTYEQYF. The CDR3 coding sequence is TGTGCCAGCTCACCAACTAGTGGCACCACCTACGAGCAGTACTTC.

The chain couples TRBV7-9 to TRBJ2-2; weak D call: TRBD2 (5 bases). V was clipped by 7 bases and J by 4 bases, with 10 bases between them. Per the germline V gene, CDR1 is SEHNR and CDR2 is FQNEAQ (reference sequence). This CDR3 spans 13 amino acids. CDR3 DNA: TGTGCCAGCACACCGCGGGTCACCGGGGAGCTGTTTTTT. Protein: CASTPRVTGELFF.

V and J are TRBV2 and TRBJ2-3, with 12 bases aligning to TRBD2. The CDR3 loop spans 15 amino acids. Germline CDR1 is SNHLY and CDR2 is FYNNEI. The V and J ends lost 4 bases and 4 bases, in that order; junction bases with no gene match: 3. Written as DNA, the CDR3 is TGTGCCAGCAGTGCTAGCGGGGGGGGACCAGATACGCAGTATTTT. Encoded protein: CASSASGGGPDTQYF.